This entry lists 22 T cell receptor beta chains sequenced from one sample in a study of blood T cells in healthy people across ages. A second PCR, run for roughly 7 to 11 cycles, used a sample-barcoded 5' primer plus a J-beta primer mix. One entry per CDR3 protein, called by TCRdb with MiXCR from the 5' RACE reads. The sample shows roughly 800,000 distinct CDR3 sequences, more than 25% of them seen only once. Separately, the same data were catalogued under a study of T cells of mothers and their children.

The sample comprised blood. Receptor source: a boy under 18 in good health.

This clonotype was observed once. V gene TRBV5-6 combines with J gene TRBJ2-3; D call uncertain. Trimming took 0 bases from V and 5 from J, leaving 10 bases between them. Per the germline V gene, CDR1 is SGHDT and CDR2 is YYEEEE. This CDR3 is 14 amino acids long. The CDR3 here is CASSLGYRGDTQYF. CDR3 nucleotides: TGTGCCAGCAGCTTGGGATACCGTGGAGATACGCAGTATTTT.

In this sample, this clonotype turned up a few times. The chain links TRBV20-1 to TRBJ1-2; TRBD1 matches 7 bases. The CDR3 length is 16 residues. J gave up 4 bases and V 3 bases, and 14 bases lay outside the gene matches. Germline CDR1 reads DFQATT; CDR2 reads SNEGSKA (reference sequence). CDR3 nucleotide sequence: TGCAGTGCTAGCATCGACAGGGTCCCCCTAGGCTATGGCTACACCTTC. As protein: CSASIDRVPLGYGYTF.

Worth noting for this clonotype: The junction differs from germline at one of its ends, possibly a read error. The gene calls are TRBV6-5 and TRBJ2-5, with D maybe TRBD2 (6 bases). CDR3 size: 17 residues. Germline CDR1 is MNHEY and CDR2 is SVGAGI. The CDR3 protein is CASSYSPPSGVYNEQSF. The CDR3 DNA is TGTGCCAGCAGTTACTCTCCACCCTCGGGGGTATACAATGAGCAGTCCTTC.

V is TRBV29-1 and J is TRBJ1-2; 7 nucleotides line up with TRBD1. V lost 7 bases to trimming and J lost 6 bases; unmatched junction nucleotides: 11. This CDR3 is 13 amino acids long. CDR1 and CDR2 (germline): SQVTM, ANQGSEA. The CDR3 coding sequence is TGCAGCGCTGCAATGGGACAGTTGAATGGCTACACCTTC. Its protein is CSAAMGQLNGYTF.

The CDR3 DNA sequence: TGTGCCAGCAGTTTTGGGGCGCGAGGCTATGGCTACACCTTC. Translation: CASSFGARGYGYTF. This chain connects TRBV12-3 or TRBV12-4 to TRBJ1-2; D might be TRBD1 (5 bases). Trimming removed 3 bases from V and 4 bases from J, with 12 bases in between. This CDR3 contains 14 residues.

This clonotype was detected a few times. The DNA for the CDR3 is TGTGCCAGCAGCTCCACGGAGAATGAAAAACTGTTTTTT. Residues: CASSSTENEKLFF. The rearrangement uses TRBV11-2 and TRBJ1-4; D is ambiguous. The CDR3 has 13 amino acids. Germline V gene data show CDR1 as SGHAT and CDR2 as FQNNGV. V lost 4 bases and J 5 bases, leaving 8 bases between the germline ends.

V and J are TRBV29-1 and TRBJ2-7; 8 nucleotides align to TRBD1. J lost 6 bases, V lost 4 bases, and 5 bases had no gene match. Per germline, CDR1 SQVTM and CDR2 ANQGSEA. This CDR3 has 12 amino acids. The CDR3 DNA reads TGCAGCGTTGTACAGGGGGGAGGCGAGCAGTACTTC. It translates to CSVVQGGGEQYF.

The CDR3 nucleotides read TGTGCCAGCAGACCCGGACTAGCGGGGGGGCAAGAGACCCAGTACTTC. This sequence encodes CASRPGLAGGQETQYF. The rearrangement joins TRBV6-1 to TRBJ2-5; 15 nucleotides align to TRBD2. After removal of 6 bases from V and 2 bases from J, the junction contained 4 bases not matched to a gene. CDR1 and CDR2 from the germline V gene are MNHNS and SASEGT. This CDR3 region has 16 residues.

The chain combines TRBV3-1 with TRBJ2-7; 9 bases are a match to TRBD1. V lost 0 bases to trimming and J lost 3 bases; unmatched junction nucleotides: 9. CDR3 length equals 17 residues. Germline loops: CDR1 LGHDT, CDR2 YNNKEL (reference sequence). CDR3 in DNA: TGTGCCAGCAGCCAAGATATGGGGACAGGGTCCTTCTACGAGCAGTACTTC. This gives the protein CASSQDMGTGSFYEQYF.

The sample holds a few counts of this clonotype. The CDR3 DNA is TGCAGTGCTAGAACGACCCATGGCTACACCTTC. This encodes CSARTTHGYTF. The genes are TRBV20-1 and TRBJ1-2; D is uncertain. The CDR3 consists of 11 residues. In germline, CDR1 is DFQATT, CDR2 SNEGSKA (reference sequence). V was shortened by 2 bases and J by 6 bases, with 7 bases between the two germline ends.

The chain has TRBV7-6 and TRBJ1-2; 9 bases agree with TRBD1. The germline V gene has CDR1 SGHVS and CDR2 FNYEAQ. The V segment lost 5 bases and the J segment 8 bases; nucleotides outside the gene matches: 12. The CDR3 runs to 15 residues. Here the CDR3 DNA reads TGTGCCAGCAGCCCCGGGAAAGGGACAGGGAAGGGCTACACCTTC. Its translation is CASSPGKGTGKGYTF.

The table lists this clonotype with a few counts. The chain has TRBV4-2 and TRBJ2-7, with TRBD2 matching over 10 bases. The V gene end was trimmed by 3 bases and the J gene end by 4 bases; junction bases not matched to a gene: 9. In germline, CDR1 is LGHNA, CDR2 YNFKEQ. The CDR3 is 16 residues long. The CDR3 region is CASSQVTSGPKYEQYF. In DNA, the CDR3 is TGTGCCAGCAGCCAGGTGACTAGCGGGCCAAAATACGAGCAGTACTTC.

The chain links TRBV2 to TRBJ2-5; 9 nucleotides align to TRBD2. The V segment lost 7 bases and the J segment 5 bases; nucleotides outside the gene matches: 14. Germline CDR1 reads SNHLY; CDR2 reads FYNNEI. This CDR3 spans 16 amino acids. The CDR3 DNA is TGTGCCAGCATGGGGCGGAGCGGGGGGCCGTCTGAGACCCAGTACTTC. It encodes CASMGRSGGPSETQYF.

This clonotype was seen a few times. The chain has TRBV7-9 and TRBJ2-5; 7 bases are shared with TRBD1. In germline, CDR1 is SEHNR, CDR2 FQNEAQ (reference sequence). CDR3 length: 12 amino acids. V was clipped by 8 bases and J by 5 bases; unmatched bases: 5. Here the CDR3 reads CASQDRDETQYF. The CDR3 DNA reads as TGTGCCAGCCAAGACAGGGACGAGACCCAGTACTTC.

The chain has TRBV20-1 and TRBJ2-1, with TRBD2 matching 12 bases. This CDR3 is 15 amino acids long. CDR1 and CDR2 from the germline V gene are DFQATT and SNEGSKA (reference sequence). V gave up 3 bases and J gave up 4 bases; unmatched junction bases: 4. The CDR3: CSASATSGGYNEQFF. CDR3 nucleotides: TGCAGTGCTAGTGCTACTAGCGGGGGGTACAATGAGCAGTTCTTC.

The CDR3 here is CSAGRPTDTQYF. CDR3 bases: TGCAGTGCTGGGAGGCCCACAGATACGCAGTATTTT. The chain recombines TRBV20-1 with TRBJ2-3; possibly TRBD2 for D (6 bases). Trimming left V 5 bases short and J 2 bases short, with 8 bases between. CDR1 and CDR2 from the germline V gene are DFQATT and SNEGSKA (reference sequence). The CDR3 spans 12 residues.

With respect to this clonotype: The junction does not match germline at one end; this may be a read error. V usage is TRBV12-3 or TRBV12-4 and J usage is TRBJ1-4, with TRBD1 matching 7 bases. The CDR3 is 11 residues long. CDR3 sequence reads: CASRGDEKLFF. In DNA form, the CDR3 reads TGCGCCAGCAGGGGGGATGAAAAACTGTTTTTT.

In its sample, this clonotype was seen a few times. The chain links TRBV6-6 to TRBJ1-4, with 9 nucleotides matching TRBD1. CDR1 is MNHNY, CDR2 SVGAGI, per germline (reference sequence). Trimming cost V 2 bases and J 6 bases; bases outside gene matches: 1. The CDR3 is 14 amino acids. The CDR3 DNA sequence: TGTGCCAGCAGTTACCGGGACAGGGATGAAAAACTGTTTTTT. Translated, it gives CASSYRDRDEKLFF.

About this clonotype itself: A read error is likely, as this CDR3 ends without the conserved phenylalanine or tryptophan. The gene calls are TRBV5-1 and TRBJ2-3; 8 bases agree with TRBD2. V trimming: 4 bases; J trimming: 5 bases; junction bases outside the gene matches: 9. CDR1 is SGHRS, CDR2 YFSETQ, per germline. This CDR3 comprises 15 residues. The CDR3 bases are TGCGCCAGCAGCCCTCGACGGGGGGGCCTAGATACGCAGTATTCT. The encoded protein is CASSPRRGGLDTQYS.

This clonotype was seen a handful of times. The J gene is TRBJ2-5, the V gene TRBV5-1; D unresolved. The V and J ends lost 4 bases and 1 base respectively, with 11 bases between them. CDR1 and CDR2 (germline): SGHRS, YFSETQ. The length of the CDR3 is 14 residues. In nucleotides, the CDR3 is TGCGCCAGCAGCGTTTTTTTGACCCAAGAGACCCAGTACTTC. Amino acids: CASSVFLTQETQYF.

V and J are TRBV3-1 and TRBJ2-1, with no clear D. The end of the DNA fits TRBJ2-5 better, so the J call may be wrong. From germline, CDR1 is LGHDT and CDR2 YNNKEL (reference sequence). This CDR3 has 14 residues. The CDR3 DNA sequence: TGTGCCAGCAGCCAACCACCAGAAGAAGAGACCCAGTACTTC. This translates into CASSQPPEEETQYF.

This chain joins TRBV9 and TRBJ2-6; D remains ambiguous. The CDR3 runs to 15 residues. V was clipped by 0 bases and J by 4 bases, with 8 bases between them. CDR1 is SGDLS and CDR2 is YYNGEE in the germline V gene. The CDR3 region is CASSVVSAGANVLTF. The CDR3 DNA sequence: TGTGCCAGCAGCGTAGTGAGTGCCGGGGCCAACGTCCTGACTTTC.